Included here is one T cell receptor beta chain sequence, with context. This sample is part of a study of shared clonotypes between healthy human individuals. The CDR3 has 14 amino acids. CDR1 is LNHDA, CDR2 SQIVND, per germline (reference sequence). Trimming cost V 3 bases and J 5 bases, with 13 bases left between them. DNA at approximately 200 ng, 30,000 or so T cell genomes, went into sorted-subset replicate PCRs. Method: immunoSEQ multiplex PCR; TCRdb's copy keeps in-frame clones and lacks some. The repertoire includes some 1,900,000 clones, approximately 94% of them detected once, and 1.2% sits in the top ten. Cells designated naive CD8 were CD45RO-negative and were positively selected for CCR7, with terminally differentiated effector memory CD45RA+ cells excluded.

The sequence came from a man between 18 and 29 years old in good health. The sample consisted of naive CD8+ T cells sorted from blood. The chain recombines TRBV19 with TRBJ1-1; TRBD1 is a possible D gene (5 bases). CDR3 DNA sequence: TGTGCCAGTAGTATGGCCGGGGCGCGAACTGAAGCTTTCTTT. Its protein is CASSMAGARTEAFF.